A single sample is the source of the 27 T cell receptor beta chains below, sequenced in a study of T cell responses to AZD1222 COVID-19 vaccine. Assay used: immunoSEQ multiplex PCR; TCRdb lists only in-frame clones, some missing. The sample has roughly 130,000 clones, about 90% seen once. Sequenced material: peripheral blood, taken on day 0 of AZD1222 vaccination. The receptors come from an adult in good health.

This clone has more than one count but fewer than ten. The V and J genes are TRBV2 and TRBJ1-5; D possibly corresponds to TRBD1 (5 bases). V was cut by 6 bases and J by 6 bases, with 12 bases left in between. Per the germline V gene, CDR1 is SNHLY and CDR2 is FYNNEI. The length of the CDR3 is 13 residues. CDR3 region: CASRERGGQPQHF. The CDR3 DNA is TGTGCCAGCAGAGAGAGGGGAGGTCAGCCCCAGCATTTT.

In DNA, the CDR3 is TGTGCCAGCAAACCGACAGGGTTCAATCAGCCCCAGCATTTT. Translating it yields CASKPTGFNQPQHF. The V and J genes are TRBV6-5 and TRBJ1-5; 7 bases match TRBD1. Trimming at V came to 7 bases and at J to 3 bases, leaving 6 bases not matched to a gene. Per germline, CDR1 MNHEY and CDR2 SVGAGI. CDR3 length: 14 amino acids.

This chain uses TRBV3-1 (or the pseudogene TRBV3-2) with TRBJ1-6; D perhaps matches TRBD1 (5 bases). V lost 4 bases and J 5 bases, leaving 6 bases between the germline ends. This CDR3 spans 13 amino acids. Germline V gene sequence: CDR1 LGHDT, CDR2 YNNKEL (reference sequence). CDR3 sequence: CASSLTDNSPLHF. CDR3 DNA sequence: TGTGCCAGCAGCCTGACAGATAATTCACCCCTCCACTTT.

V gene TRBV5-5 combines with J gene TRBJ1-1, with D perhaps matching TRBD1 (5 bases). The CDR3 is 16 residues long. Germline V gene data show CDR1 as SGHKS and CDR2 as YYEKEE (reference sequence). V lost 0 bases and J lost 3, with 15 bases in between. The CDR3 loop reads CASSLEVRGGHTEAFF. CDR3 nucleotide sequence: TGTGCCAGCAGCTTGGAAGTCCGGGGCGGACACACTGAAGCTTTCTTT.

The V and J genes are TRBV7-8 and TRBJ2-5; D uncertain. V dropped 6 bases and J dropped 1 base, with 9 bases sitting between them. Germline V CDR1 and CDR2: SGHVS, FQNEAQ. The CDR3 has 13 amino acids. The CDR3 bases are TGTGCCAGCAGGCCCCGAGCCCAAGAGACCCAGTACTTC. Its protein product is CASRPRAQETQYF.

The chain carries TRBV6-5 and TRBJ2-1, with TRBD2 identical over 14 bases. The CDR3 loop spans 16 amino acids. Germline V gene data show CDR1 as MNHEY and CDR2 as SVGAGI. V shed 2 bases and J 6 bases; nucleotides not matched to a gene: 3. CDR3 coding DNA: TGTGCCAGCAGTTACCCGGGGACTAGCGGGGGCAATGAGCAGTTCTTC. Amino acid sequence: CASSYPGTSGGNEQFF.

This chain connects TRBV9 to TRBJ1-4, with a tentative D call TRBD1 (6 bases). From germline, CDR1 is SGDLS and CDR2 YYNGEE. This CDR3 has 15 residues. V was clipped by 3 bases and J by 3 bases, with 12 bases between them. CDR3 nucleotides: TGTGCCAGCAGCGCCGGACAGTTGGCTAATGAAAAACTGTTTTTT. This encodes CASSAGQLANEKLFF.

The chain uses TRBV23-1 and TRBJ2-1, with a weak D call TRBD1 (5 bases). TRBV23-1 is an open reading frame whose function is uncertain. The CDR3 covers 14 residues. Trimming took off 4 bases at V and 8 bases at J, with 15 bases between the two ends. The CDR3: CASSRPQGRDEQFF. The CDR3 DNA is TGCGCCAGCAGTCGGCCCCAGGGTAGGGATGAGCAGTTCTTC.

The rearrangement joins TRBV27 to TRBJ1-2; a possible D gene is TRBD1 (5 bases). Trimming shortened V by 8 bases and J by 3 bases, and 16 bases separated the two germline ends. CDR1 MNHEY and CDR2 SMNVEV come from the germline V gene (reference sequence). The CDR3 covers 14 residues. CDR3 DNA sequence: TGTGCCAGCGCCCGGGGGGACGGCGACTATGGCTACACCTTC. Its translation is CASARGDGDYGYTF.

The V gene is TRBV15, the J gene TRBJ2-7; D tentatively fits TRBD1 or TRBD2 (5 bases each). This CDR3 region has 14 residues. Germline CDR1 is LNHNV and CDR2 is YYDKDF (reference sequence). V was clipped by 0 bases and J by 4 bases, with 10 bases between them. CDR3 DNA: TGTGCCACCAGCAGAGAGGGGGAAGTTTACGAGCAGTACTTC. Translation gives CATSREGEVYEQYF.

The chain has TRBV10-3 and TRBJ1-4; D not resolved. This CDR3 is built from 13 residues. Germline CDR1 and CDR2: ENHRY and SYGVKD. The V end was cut by 8 bases, the J end by 0 bases, with 7 bases between. CDR3 bases: TGTGCCATCGGGAGATCAACTAATGAAAAACTGTTTTTT. Protein: CAIGRSTNEKLFF.

The chain has TRBV5-1 and TRBJ2-5; D is possibly TRBD2 (6 bases). Germline V gene lookup returns CDR1 SGHRS and CDR2 YFSETQ. The CDR3 covers 15 residues. Trimming shortened V by 4 bases and J by 4 bases, and 17 bases separated the two germline ends. The DNA for the CDR3 is TGCGCCAGCAGCCCGGAGGGCAGAGGGACAGAGACCCAGTACTTC. Translated: CASSPEGRGTETQYF.

V gene TRBV14 combines with J gene TRBJ2-3; TRBD1 matches 8 bases. V dropped 6 bases and J dropped 5; count of bases not matched to a gene: 1. Germline V gene lookup returns CDR1 SGHDN and CDR2 FVKESK. The CDR3 extends over 12 amino acids. The CDR3 here is CASRDREDTQYF. The CDR3 nucleotides are TGTGCCAGCAGGGACAGGGAAGATACGCAGTATTTT.

The genes are TRBV7-2 and TRBJ2-2; D gene unclear. V was shortened by 5 bases and J by 6 bases, with 10 bases between the two germline ends. The germline CDR1 and CDR2 sequences are SGHTA and FQGNSA. The CDR3 has 13 amino acids. CDR3 nucleotides: TGTGCCAGCAGCCACCCTTTGGCCGGGGAGCTGTTTTTT. Translating gives CASSHPLAGELFF.

This clone was seen a single time. The chain recombines TRBV12-3 or TRBV12-4 with TRBJ1-2, with a weak D call TRBD1 (5 bases). The CDR3 covers 13 residues. The V end was cut by 5 bases, the J end by 8 bases, with 15 bases between. In DNA, the CDR3 is TGTGCCAGCAGTCTCAGGGAGACCCCCGGCTACACCTTC. Translation gives CASSLRETPGYTF.

The chain employs TRBV3-1 (or the pseudogene TRBV3-2) and TRBJ1-3, with D perhaps TRBD1 (5 bases). This CDR3 contains 15 residues. V was trimmed by 4 bases and J by 0 bases, leaving 10 bases between them. CDR1 LGHDT and CDR2 YNNKEL come from the germline V gene (reference sequence). For the CDR3, the DNA is TGTGCCAGCAGCCTGACAGCTAGCTCTGGAAACACCATATATTTT. Translated, it gives CASSLTASSGNTIYF.

This clone was picked up a small number of times. The V call is TRBV5-1, the J call TRBJ2-2, with unresolved D. The V and J ends lost 6 bases and 1 base respectively, with 7 bases between them. CDR1 and CDR2 (germline): SGHRS, YFSETQ. The CDR3 is made up of 13 amino acids. CDR3 loop: CASNTGNTGELFF. CDR3 in DNA: TGCGCCAGCAACACGGGGAACACCGGGGAGCTGTTTTTT.

The rearrangement uses TRBV5-1 and TRBJ2-4, with TRBD1 matching 10 bases. Germline V gene lookup returns CDR1 SGHRS and CDR2 YFSETQ. V was clipped by 0 bases and J by 7 bases; unmatched bases: 4. The CDR3 consists of 15 residues. The CDR3 sequence is CASSLAGQGSNIQYF. The CDR3 DNA is TGCGCCAGCAGCTTGGCGGGACAGGGGTCGAACATTCAGTACTTC.

This rearrangement joins TRBV5-4 to TRBJ1-4; a possible D gene is TRBD1 (6 bases). CDR1 and CDR2 (germline): SGHNT, YYREEE (reference sequence). The CDR3 contains 14 residues. Trimming stripped 4 bases from V and 10 bases from J, with 17 bases between. The CDR3 reads CASSVDRTWGKLFF. The CDR3 nucleotides are TGTGCCAGCAGCGTAGACAGGACCTGGGGAAAACTGTTTTTT.

This chain's CDR3 is CASGFGTEHGTEAFF. The CDR3 DNA sequence: TGTGCTAGTGGTTTCGGGACAGAGCATGGCACTGAAGCTTTCTTT. V and J are TRBV12-5 and TRBJ1-1; 7 positions match TRBD1. The CDR3 extends over 15 amino acids. Per the germline V gene, CDR1 is LGHNT and CDR2 is FRNRAP. The V gene end was trimmed by 3 bases and the J gene end by 4 bases; junction bases not matched to a gene: 8.

The chain joins TRBV6-5 to TRBJ2-2, with a possible D match to TRBD2 (5 bases). This CDR3 is 13 amino acids long. Per the germline V gene, CDR1 is MNHEY and CDR2 is SVGAGI. V was pared by 4 bases and J by 7 bases, with 10 bases between. The CDR3 bases are TGTGCCAGCAGTTCTTACGGGGTCGGGGAGCTGTTTTTT. Translating gives CASSSYGVGELFF.

This chain joins TRBV19 and TRBJ2-1; D possibly uses TRBD1 or TRBD2 (6 bases each). Germline-derived CDR1 and CDR2 are LNHDA and SQIVND (reference sequence). V lost 7 bases, J lost 7 bases, and 20 bases lay in between. This CDR3 spans 15 amino acids. The CDR3 sequence: CASMDRGGRLNEQFF. In DNA, the CDR3 is TGTGCCAGTATGGATCGAGGGGGGAGGTTAAATGAGCAGTTCTTC.

The rearrangement joins TRBV24-1 to TRBJ2-4; D tentatively fits TRBD1 or TRBD2 (7 bases each). This CDR3 contains 16 residues. Germline CDR1 KGHDR, CDR2 SFDVKD. Trimming cost V 6 bases and J 0 bases, with 14 bases left between them. In DNA, the CDR3 is TGTGCCACCAGTTGGGGGGGACAGTTAGCCAAAAACATTCAGTACTTC. This sequence encodes CATSWGGQLAKNIQYF.

The rearrangement links TRBV29-1 to TRBJ2-7; 8 bases match TRBD2. V shed 7 bases, J shed 7 bases, and the junction held 18 bases outside the gene matches. CDR1 is SQVTM and CDR2 is ANQGSEA in the germline V gene. The CDR3 runs 15 residues. CDR3 nucleotides: TGCAGCGCAATGAGCGGGGGCCTACCCTACGGAGAGCAGTACTTC. Protein sequence: CSAMSGGLPYGEQYF.

The chain links TRBV13 to TRBJ1-2; D remains unclear. The V end lost 0 bases, the J end lost 3 bases, and 14 bases lay between the germline ends. This CDR3 contains 16 residues. The germline V gene encodes CDR1 PRHDT and CDR2 FYEKMQ (reference sequence). As DNA, the CDR3 is TGTGCCAGCAGCTTAGGGAGGCTTGGGTCGCACTATGGCTACACCTTC. This translates into CASSLGRLGSHYGYTF.

In its sample, this clone was seen a few times. V is TRBV14 and J is TRBJ1-5, with TRBD1 as a possible D gene (5 bases). With 3 bases removed from V and 4 bases from J, the gap between germline ends came to 7 bases. Germline V gene lookup returns CDR1 SGHDN and CDR2 FVKESK. This CDR3 contains 13 residues. CDR3 DNA: TGTGCCAGCAGCCACAGGGAGAATCAGCCCCAGCATTTT. Encoded protein: CASSHRENQPQHF. Based on the CDR3 plus reference TRBV14 and TRBJ1-5, the full variable domain is EAGVTQFPSHSVIEKGQTVTLRCDPISGHDNLYWYRRVMGKEIKFLLHFVKESKQDESGMPNNRFLAERTGGTYSTLKVQPAELEDSGVYFCASSHRENQPQHFGDGTRLSIL.

A single count supports this clone. J is TRBJ1-1 and V is TRBV6-2 or TRBV6-3; D unclear. With 4 bases removed from V and 6 bases from J, the gap between germline ends came to 9 bases. The CDR3 is made up of 12 amino acids. Per germline, CDR1 MNHEY and CDR2 SVGEGT. CDR3 in DNA: TGTGCCAGCAGTTCGATCGGTGCTGAAGCTTTCTTT. Its translation is CASSSIGAEAFF.